What follows are 32 T cell receptor beta chains derived from one specimen sequenced in a study of cytomegalovirus exposure and HLA in healthy donors. Primers included in the PCR were 60 Vbeta and 13 Jbeta primers. Clones were read by immunoSEQ multiplex PCR, and TCRdb kept only the in-frame ones, dropping some. Seen here are some 140,000 clones, approximately 80% observed once, and the top ten hold roughly 13%. Sequencing was performed on PBMCs. The receptors were sampled from a man aged 25 to 40 in good health and CMV-seropositive.

The chain couples TRBV5-6 to TRBJ2-5; TRBD1 matches 8 bases. Germline V gives CDR1 SGHDT, CDR2 YYEEEE. The CDR3 consists of 15 residues. Unmatched junction bases numbered 14, after V lost 4 bases and J lost 9 bases. CDR3 DNA sequence: TGTGCCAGCAGCGTGGGACAGGCCCGTCGAGGGGCCCAGTACTTC. It translates to CASSVGQARRGAQYF.

The CDR3 nucleotides read TGTGCCAGCAGGGGTGGACTCACGAACACCGGGGAGCTGTTTTTT. Protein product: CASRGGLTNTGELFF. The chain is built from TRBV2 and TRBJ2-2; D possibly corresponds to TRBD2 (5 bases). CDR1 SNHLY and CDR2 FYNNEI come from the germline V gene. V dropped 6 bases and J dropped 0 bases, with 11 bases sitting between them. The CDR3 is made up of 15 amino acids.

This clone was observed a few times. The CDR3 DNA follows: TGTGCCATCAGTTCTCGAGGAGGGGACCGCTATCAGCCCCAGCATTTT. It encodes CAISSRGGDRYQPQHF. V usage is TRBV10-3 and J usage is TRBJ1-5, with D possibly TRBD1 on 5 matching bases. The germline gives CDR1 ENHRY, CDR2 SYGVKD. This CDR3 region has 16 residues. Trimming stripped 5 bases from V and 5 bases from J, with 19 bases between.

This chain connects TRBV28 to TRBJ2-5; TRBD1 agrees at 7 bases. J gave up 2 bases and V 3 bases, and 0 bases lay outside the gene matches. The germline CDR1 and CDR2 sequences are MDHEN and SYDVKM. This CDR3 contains 13 residues. The CDR3 DNA follows: TGTGCCAGCAGTTTGGGACAGCAAGAGACCCAGTACTTC. It is translated as CASSLGQQETQYF.

Here the CDR3 DNA reads TGTGCCAGCATTAAATTAGCGGCCTCAAGCACTGAAGCTTTCTTT. This codes for CASIKLAASSTEAFF. The V call is TRBV28, the J call TRBJ1-1; D uncertain. Trimming took off 7 bases at V and 4 bases at J, with 19 bases between the two ends. This CDR3 is 15 amino acids long. Germline CDR1 reads MDHEN; CDR2 reads SYDVKM.

This chain links TRBV5-1 with TRBJ2-3; TRBD1 matches 8 bases. This CDR3 contains 16 residues. V dropped 0 bases and J dropped 3; count of bases not matched to a gene: 6. CDR1 and CDR2 (germline): SGHRS, YFSETQ. CDR3 sequence: CASSLDGQGRTDTQYF. The DNA for the CDR3 is TGCGCCAGCAGCTTGGATGGACAGGGTCGGACAGATACGCAGTATTTT.

The genes are TRBV5-1 and TRBJ2-1; 7 bases align to TRBD1. Germline V CDR1 and CDR2: SGHRS, YFSETQ. This CDR3 spans 14 amino acids. V lost 1 base and J lost 5; bases outside the gene matches: 3. For the CDR3, the DNA is TGCGCCAGCAGCTTGTTAGGGGGCCACAATGAGCAGTTCTTC. This sequence encodes CASSLLGGHNEQFF.

This clone was counted once. This chain uses TRBV27 with TRBJ1-1, with D hard to call. With 7 bases removed from V and 4 bases from J, the gap between germline ends came to 22 bases. This CDR3 spans 16 amino acids. Germline CDR1 and CDR2: MNHEY and SMNVEV (reference sequence). DNA for the CDR3: TGTGCCAGCAAGAGGGTCACAACAGACCCGTCCACTGAAGCTTTCTTT. It translates to CASKRVTTDPSTEAFF.

This clone was seen only a few times. The gene calls are TRBV7-8 and TRBJ1-2, with 7 bases aligning to TRBD1. Per germline, CDR1 SGHVS and CDR2 FQNEAQ. V gave up 4 bases and J gave up 5 bases; unmatched junction bases: 19. The CDR3 consists of 18 residues. In DNA, the CDR3 is TGTGCCAGCAGCTCCGGGGCCGGGACAGAAGCCTACTATTATGGCTACACCTTC. Amino acids: CASSSGAGTEAYYYGYTF.

CDR3 in DNA: TGTGCCAGCAGACCCAAGGACAGGGGAGTCACTGAAGCTTTCTTT. Its protein is CASRPKDRGVTEAFF. This chain connects TRBV28 to TRBJ1-1, with 9 bases identical to TRBD1. CDR1 is MDHEN and CDR2 is SYDVKM in the germline V gene. After removal of 6 bases from V and 4 bases from J, the junction contained 9 bases not matched to a gene. The CDR3 runs 15 residues. The full variable domain, with the rest looked up from reference TRBV28 and TRBJ1-1, is DVKVTQSSRYLVKRTGEKVFLECVQDMDHENMFWYRQDPGLGLRLIYFSYDVKMKEKGDIPEGYSVSREKKERFSLILESASTNQTSMYLCASRPKDRGVTEAFFGQGTRLTVV.

This rearrangement joins TRBV4-1 to TRBJ1-1; weak D call: TRBD1 (5 bases). Germline V CDR1 and CDR2: MGHRA, YSYEKL. CDR3 length: 16 amino acids. V was trimmed by 3 bases and J by 0 bases, leaving 14 bases between them. As DNA, the CDR3 is TGCGCCAGCAGCCAGGGCAGGGTCGGTATGAACACTGAAGCTTTCTTT. It encodes CASSQGRVGMNTEAFF.

The CDR3: CASSYGVAGAGGTQYF. In DNA form, the CDR3 reads TGTGCCAGCAGTTATGGGGTTGCAGGGGCGGGGGGGACCCAGTACTTC. The rearrangement joins TRBV6-5 to TRBJ2-5; TRBD2 matches 8 bases. V lost 3 bases and J lost 7; bases outside the gene matches: 13. Germline CDR1 MNHEY, CDR2 SVGAGI. The CDR3 length is 16 residues.

A few counts support this clone. The chain uses TRBV28 and TRBJ2-3, with a tentative D call TRBD1 (5 bases). The CDR3 sequence is 14 residues long. Trimming pared 2 bases from V and 3 bases from J, leaving 9 bases between. The germline gives CDR1 MDHEN, CDR2 SYDVKM. CDR3 nucleotide sequence: TGTGCCAGCAGTTTAGTGCAGGGAACAGATACGCAGTATTTT. As protein: CASSLVQGTDTQYF. Complete variable domain (other parts from reference TRBV28 and TRBJ2-3): DVKVTQSSRYLVKRTGEKVFLECVQDMDHENMFWYRQDPGLGLRLIYFSYDVKMKEKGDIPEGYSVSREKKERFSLILESASTNQTSMYLCASSLVQGTDTQYFGPGTRLTVL.

This chain joins TRBV5-1 and TRBJ1-1; D is ambiguous. Germline V gene lookup returns CDR1 SGHRS and CDR2 YFSETQ. The CDR3 consists of 14 residues. V was clipped by 0 bases and J by 1 base, with 7 bases between them. CDR3 residues: CASSLGAANTEAFF. CDR3 bases: TGCGCCAGCAGCTTGGGGGCAGCGAACACTGAAGCTTTCTTT.

This clone was counted once. The chain couples TRBV29-1 to TRBJ1-2, with D possibly TRBD1 on 6 matching bases. This CDR3 is 10 amino acids long. The germline V gene encodes CDR1 SQVTM and CDR2 ANQGSEA. V was pared by 3 bases and J by 8 bases, with 7 bases between. This CDR3 reads CSVDTGGYTF. CDR3 sequence (DNA): TGCAGCGTTGATACAGGGGGCTACACCTTC.

The chain employs TRBV7-3 and TRBJ2-1, with D possibly matching TRBD2 (7 bases). Germline V CDR1 and CDR2: SGHTA, FQGTGA. With 2 bases removed from V and 2 bases from J, the gap between germline ends came to 13 bases. The CDR3 consists of 16 residues. The CDR3 DNA follows: TGTGCCAGCAGCTTAGGAGGGGGGGCCACCTACAATGAGCAGTTCTTC. Its protein product is CASSLGGGATYNEQFF.

A few counts support this clone. J is TRBJ1-1 and V is TRBV19; possible D gene TRBD1, 5 bases. Trimming cost V 7 bases and J 1 base, with 13 bases left between them. Germline V gene sequence: CDR1 LNHDA, CDR2 SQIVND (reference sequence). This CDR3 is built from 14 residues. CDR3 sequence reads: CASIEGAGNTEAFF. The CDR3 DNA reads TGTGCCAGTATTGAAGGGGCTGGGAACACTGAAGCTTTCTTT.

The chain uses TRBV5-1 and TRBJ1-1; perhaps TRBD1 as D (5 bases). Germline V gene lookup returns CDR1 SGHRS and CDR2 YFSETQ. The CDR3 length is 12 residues. The ends were cut back, 4 bases at V and 7 bases at J, with 11 bases in the middle. CDR3 bases: TGCGCCAGCAGCCCGGAGACAGATGAAGCTTTCTTT. Translation: CASSPETDEAFF.

The chain recombines TRBV7-8 with TRBJ2-7, with D possibly being TRBD1 (6 bases). V gave up 1 base and J gave up 2 bases, with 12 bases separating them. The CDR3 sequence is 15 residues long. Germline V gene sequence: CDR1 SGHVS, CDR2 FQNEAQ. In nucleotides, the CDR3 is TGTGCCAGCAGCTTAGAGACAGGAGAAACCTACGAGCAGTACTTC. It codes for CASSLETGETYEQYF. Using reference TRBV7-8 and TRBJ2-7 for the parts outside the CDR3, the full variable domain is GAGVSQSPRYKVAKRGQDVALRCDPISGHVSLFWYQQALGQGPEFLTYFQNEAQLDKSGLPSDRFFAERPEGSVSTLKIQRTQQEDSAVYLCASSLETGETYEQYFGPGTRLTVT.

The chain recombines TRBV5-1 with TRBJ2-2; 10 bases fit TRBD2. V was clipped by 4 bases and J by 5 bases; unmatched bases: 8. Germline V gene sequence: CDR1 SGHRS, CDR2 YFSETQ. This CDR3 is 16 amino acids long. CDR3 amino acids: CASSHRLAGVTGELFF. The CDR3 DNA follows: TGCGCCAGCAGCCACCGGCTAGCGGGAGTTACCGGGGAGCTGTTTTTT.

The V and J genes are TRBV7-3 and TRBJ1-4; D is perhaps TRBD1 (5 bases). Deletions cut 3 bases from V and 8 bases from J, with 10 bases between. Looked up from germline, CDR1 is SGHTA and CDR2 is FQGTGA. The CDR3 contains 13 residues. The CDR3 here is CASSFRGGEKLFF. The CDR3 nucleotides read TGTGCCAGCAGCTTCCGGGGGGGAGAAAAACTGTTTTTT.

The gene calls are TRBV9 and TRBJ2-4; 7 nucleotides align to TRBD1. V dropped 4 bases and J dropped 5; count of bases not matched to a gene: 15. The CDR3 consists of 17 residues. Germline-derived CDR1 and CDR2 are SGDLS and YYNGEE. CDR3 residues: CASSPRALWDSQNIQYF. The CDR3 DNA is TGTGCCAGCAGCCCCCGTGCTCTTTGGGACAGCCAAAACATTCAGTACTTC.

The rearrangement links TRBV18 to TRBJ1-1; D not certain. The V gene's germline CDR1 is KGHSH and CDR2 LQKENI. Trimming left V 3 bases short and J 1 base short, with 6 bases between. This CDR3 has 13 amino acids. CDR3 coding DNA: TGTGCCAGCTCACCCGAGTCGAACACTGAAGCTTTCTTT. This gives the protein CASSPESNTEAFF. The variable domain in full, with the rest retrieved from reference TRBV18 and TRBJ1-1, is NAGVMQNPRHLVRRRGQEARLRCSPMKGHSHVYWYRQLPEEGLKFMVYLQKENIIDESGMPKERFSAEFPKEGPSILRIQQVVRGDSAAYFCASSPESNTEAFFGQGTRLTVV.

This chain joins TRBV6-5 and TRBJ2-7, with TRBD1 matching over 10 bases. Germline-derived CDR1 and CDR2 are MNHEY and SVGAGI. CDR3 size: 14 residues. V shed 2 bases, J shed 6 bases, and the junction held 4 bases outside the gene matches. The CDR3: CASSYGGQGSEQYF. The CDR3 DNA follows: TGTGCCAGCAGTTACGGGGGACAGGGGTCCGAGCAGTACTTC.

V and J are TRBV10-3 and TRBJ2-7; 13 bases fit TRBD2. Germline CDR1 ENHRY, CDR2 SYGVKD. V dropped 6 bases and J dropped 2; count of bases not matched to a gene: 1. This CDR3 contains 14 residues. The CDR3 region has the DNA TGTGCCATCAGGGGACTAGCGGGGCCCTACGAGCAGTACTTC. Protein product: CAIRGLAGPYEQYF.

This chain links TRBV19 with TRBJ2-7, with 8 bases that match TRBD2. The junction had 4 bases not matched to a gene; V was cut back by 6 bases and J by 3 bases. The CDR3 has 13 amino acids. Germline V gene lookup returns CDR1 LNHDA and CDR2 SQIVND (reference sequence). The DNA of the CDR3 is TGTGCCAGTAGCAGCGGGAGTGACTACGAGCAGTACTTC. Its protein product is CASSSGSDYEQYF. Variable domain in full (rest from reference TRBV19 and TRBJ2-7): DGGITQSPKYLFRKEGQNVTLSCEQNLNHDAMYWYRQDPGQGLRLIYYSQIVNDFQKGDIAEGYSVSREKKESFPLTVTSAQKNPTAFYLCASSSGSDYEQYFGPGTRLTVT.

This clone was counted a single time. J is TRBJ2-1 and V is TRBV4-1; D not resolved. From germline, CDR1 is MGHRA and CDR2 YSYEKL. Trimming cost V 1 base and J 3 bases, with 10 bases left between them. CDR3 length: 15 amino acids. CDR3 sequence: CASSQVANGYNEQFF. CDR3 bases: TGCGCCAGCAGCCAAGTAGCAAACGGCTACAATGAGCAGTTCTTC.

The chain links TRBV27 to TRBJ2-5, with 9 bases lining up with TRBD1. J lost 5 bases, V lost 6 bases, and 7 bases had no gene match. This CDR3 contains 14 residues. The germline gives CDR1 MNHEY, CDR2 SMNVEV (reference sequence). The CDR3 DNA is TGTGCCAGCAGGACAGGGGGGCCTTGGGAGACCCAGTACTTC. Translating it yields CASRTGGPWETQYF.

This clone was found once. J is TRBJ2-7 and V is TRBV9; a weak D match, TRBD1 (5 bases). Germline V CDR1 and CDR2: SGDLS, YYNGEE. The CDR3 is made up of 13 amino acids. The V end was cut by 3 bases, the J end by 1 base, with 8 bases between. In DNA form, the CDR3 reads TGTGCCAGCAGCGCGACAGATTCCTACGAGCAGTACTTC. Encoded protein: CASSATDSYEQYF.

V is TRBV6-1 and J is TRBJ2-7, with a possible D match to TRBD1 (6 bases). The germline V and J ends were trimmed by 6 bases and 0 bases, with 15 bases remaining between them. The CDR3 length is 15 residues. CDR1 is MNHNS and CDR2 is SASEGT in the germline V gene. For the CDR3, the DNA is TGTGCCAGCAGCATCCTCGGACAGTACTCCTACGAGCAGTACTTC. Translated, it gives CASSILGQYSYEQYF.

This clone came up a few times. This chain links TRBV28 with TRBJ2-5; 7 bases agree with TRBD2. Germline CDR1 and CDR2: MDHEN and SYDVKM. The V segment lost 5 bases and the J segment 4 bases; nucleotides outside the gene matches: 13. The CDR3 is 16 residues long. In nucleotides, the CDR3 is TGTGCCAGCAGTACCCCGGGCGGGAGTAGAGGAGAGACCCAGTACTTC. It yields the protein CASSTPGGSRGETQYF.

CDR3 DNA sequence: TGTGCCATCATGAAGACTAGCAACTACGAGCAGTACTTC. Translated: CAIMKTSNYEQYF. J is TRBJ2-7 and V is TRBV10-3, with TRBD2 matching 7 bases. From germline, CDR1 is ENHRY and CDR2 SYGVKD. Trimming at V came to 7 bases and at J to 3 bases, leaving 6 bases not matched to a gene. This CDR3 comprises 13 residues.